This T cell receptor (beta chain) was sequenced during a study of identical twins (TCRdb year 2016). The study in broad terms: The study deep-sequenced TCR alpha and beta repertoires from monozygotic twins, unrelated adults of various ages and cord blood to test whether fetal clonotypes persist. To rule out contamination, the twin experiments were replicated at different times with different library preparation protocols.

Beyond this particular receptor, the publication reports: In monozygotic twins, recombination models systematically underestimated out-of-frame TCR alpha sharing, but the models matched the sharing seen between unrelated individuals. Conclusions relied on cross-sectional statistical analysis, since the same donors could not be followed over many years. Compared with coincidental sharing between unrelated individuals, out-of-frame TCR alpha sequences shared between twins had an excess of sequences with low generation probability. Invariant T cells such as MAIT and iNKT could partly confound zero-insertion analyses, though diverse VJ usage argued against this for most clonotypes. A weaker excess of twin sharing was found in beta out-of-frame sequences because the signal-to-noise ratio was lowered by fewer shared sequences. Abundant cord blood beta clonotypes carried fewer insertions; young adult naive repertoires showed a weaker similar trend, while memory repertoires showed none.

CDR1 MNHEY and CDR2 SVGAGI are derived from the germline V gene. The CDR3 goes from the cysteine to the phenylalanine over 16 residues. The kept DNA is CDR3 alone, 48 bases in frame from the first base. V drops 4 bases and J drops 2 bases, leaving 15 bases in between. Library preparation employed 5' RACE. Instrument on record: Illumina HiSeq 2000. A universal primer binding site was introduced by template switching, and a unique molecular identifier was present in the final cDNA, enabling accurate counting of TCR cDNA molecules. Specific primers in the conserved constant-segment region were used to synthesize first-strand cDNA for TCR alpha and beta chains. To control for contamination, every cDNA library carried two barcodes: a SMART-Mk sample barcode plus Illumina barcodes. TruSeq adapter sequences, together with Illumina sample barcodes, were added in two successive PCR steps. The Illumina HiSeq platform was used with custom primers to sequence TCR alpha and beta cDNA libraries. In the paper's pipeline: MiGEC was used to process raw reads and extract unique molecular identifiers, and MiXCR was used to find CDR3 positions. Recombination models were inferred per individual with the repgenHMM and IGoR tools using an EM algorithm. The tcR package in R was used for shared clonotype analysis, with sharing normalized by the product of cloneset sizes. To study raw recombination without the effects of thymic and clonal selection, out-of-frame nonproductive sequences were analyzed. TCRdb trimmed the raw reads at Q25, called clones with MiXCR and kept productive beta chains. All rows with the same CDR3 protein become a single entry with the most common DNA and genes. It is TCRdb's table, rather than the study itself, that gives the V and J calls and clone size. Across this sample there are about 290,000 distinct CDR3 sequences, with 7.5% to 9.5% seen only once. The top ten hold approximately 7% of the sample.

Of note for this clonotype: The clone's antigen remains unknown. No base qualities exist here, and no much larger clone lies one base off it.

Only healthy Caucasian donors were included. Three pairs of female monozygotic twins, all aged roughly 18 to 29 years, made up the twin cohort. Positive isolation kits from Invitrogen were used to isolate the CD4+ and CD8+ T cell populations. The sample also formed part of further work on yellow fever vaccine responses in identical twins. The second source states: The authors reported that the T cell response to vaccination in identical twins appeared partly convergent and partly personalized. The study precisely tracked vaccine-responding T cell clones in identical twins.

The sample taken for sequencing was CD8+ T cells sorted from blood. The sequence links TRBV6-5 to TRBJ2-1; TRBD2 is possibly the D segment (5 matching bases). The receptor was isolated from a woman under 30 in good health. The CDR3 amino acid sequence is: CASSWAGGAAYNEQFF. The bases are TGTGCCAGCAGTTGGGCCGGCGGAGCGGCCTACAATGAGCAGTTCTTC.